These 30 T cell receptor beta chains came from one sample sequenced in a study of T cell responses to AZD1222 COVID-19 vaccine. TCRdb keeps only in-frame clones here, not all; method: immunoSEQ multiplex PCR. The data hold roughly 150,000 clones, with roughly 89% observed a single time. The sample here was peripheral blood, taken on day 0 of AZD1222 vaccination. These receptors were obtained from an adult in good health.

The CDR3 region has the DNA TGTGCCAGCAGTTTATCGTGGTTTGGGGGGGGGTCCGAGCAGTACTTC. This sequence encodes CASSLSWFGGGSEQYF. V usage is TRBV27 and J usage is TRBJ2-7, with 7 bases lining up with TRBD2. Germline V lookup: CDR1 MNHEY, CDR2 SMNVEV (reference sequence). Trimming removed 0 bases from V and 6 bases from J; junction bases left unmatched: 11. CDR3 length: 16 residues.

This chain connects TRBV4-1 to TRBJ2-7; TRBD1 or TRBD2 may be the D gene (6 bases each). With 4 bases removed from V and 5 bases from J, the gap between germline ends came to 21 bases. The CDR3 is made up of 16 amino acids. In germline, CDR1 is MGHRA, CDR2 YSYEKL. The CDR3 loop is CASSPQGKGGIDEQYF. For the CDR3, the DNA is TGCGCCAGCAGCCCCCAGGGGAAAGGGGGGATCGACGAGCAGTACTTC.

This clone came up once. CDR3 in DNA: TGTGCCAGTACTTGGGGAAATCCTAATCAGCCCCAGCATTTT. Its translation: CASTWGNPNQPQHF. V and J are TRBV19 and TRBJ1-5, with D unclear. The CDR3 runs 14 residues. Germline lookup yields CDR1 LNHDA and CDR2 SQIVND (reference sequence). The germline V and J ends were trimmed by 7 bases and 4 bases, with 14 bases remaining between them.

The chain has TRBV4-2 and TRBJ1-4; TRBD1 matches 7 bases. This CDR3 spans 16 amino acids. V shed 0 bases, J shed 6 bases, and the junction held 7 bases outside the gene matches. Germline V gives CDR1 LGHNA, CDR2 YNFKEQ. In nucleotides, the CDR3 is TGTGCCAGCAGCCAAGATTTGGCAGGGGGTGATGAAAAACTGTTTTTT. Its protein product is CASSQDLAGGDEKLFF.

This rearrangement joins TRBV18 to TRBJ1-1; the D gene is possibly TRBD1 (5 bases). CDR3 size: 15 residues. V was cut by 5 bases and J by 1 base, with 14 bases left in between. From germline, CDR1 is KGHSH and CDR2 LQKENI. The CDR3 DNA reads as TGTGCCAGCTCATTAAATACAGGATCGAACACTGAAGCTTTCTTT. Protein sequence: CASSLNTGSNTEAFF.

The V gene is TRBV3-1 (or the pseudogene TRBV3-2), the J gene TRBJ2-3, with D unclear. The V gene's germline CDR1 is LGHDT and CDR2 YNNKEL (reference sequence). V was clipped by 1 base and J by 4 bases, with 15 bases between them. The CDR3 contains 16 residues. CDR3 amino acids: CASSQGGADLADTQYF. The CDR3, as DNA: TGTGCCAGCAGCCAAGGAGGTGCGGATTTAGCAGATACGCAGTATTTT.

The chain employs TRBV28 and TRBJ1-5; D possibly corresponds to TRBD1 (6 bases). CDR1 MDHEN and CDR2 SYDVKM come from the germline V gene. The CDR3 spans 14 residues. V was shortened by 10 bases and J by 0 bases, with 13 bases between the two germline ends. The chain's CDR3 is CATKGGYSNQPQHF. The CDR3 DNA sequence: TGTGCCACGAAGGGGGGGTATAGCAATCAGCCCCAGCATTTT.

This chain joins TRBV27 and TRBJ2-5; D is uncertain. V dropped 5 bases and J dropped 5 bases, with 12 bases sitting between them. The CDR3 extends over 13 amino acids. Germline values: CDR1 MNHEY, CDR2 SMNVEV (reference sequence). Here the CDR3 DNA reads TGTGCCAGCAGTCCCCTCCGTCGGGAGACCCAGTACTTC. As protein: CASSPLRRETQYF.

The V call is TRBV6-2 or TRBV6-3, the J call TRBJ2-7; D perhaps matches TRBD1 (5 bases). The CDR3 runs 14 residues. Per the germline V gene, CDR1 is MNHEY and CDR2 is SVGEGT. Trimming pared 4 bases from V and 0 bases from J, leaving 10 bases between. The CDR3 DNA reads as TGTGCCAGCAGTTCAGGGAAGGGCTCCTACGAGCAGTACTTC. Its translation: CASSSGKGSYEQYF.

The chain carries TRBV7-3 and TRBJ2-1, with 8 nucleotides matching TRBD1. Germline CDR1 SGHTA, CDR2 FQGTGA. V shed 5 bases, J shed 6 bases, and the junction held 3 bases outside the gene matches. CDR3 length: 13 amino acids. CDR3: CASSTGTGNEQFF. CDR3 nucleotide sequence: TGTGCCAGCAGCACTGGGACAGGCAATGAGCAGTTCTTC.

This CDR3 reads CASSALIVPVAGAISSYNEQFF. CDR3 coding DNA: TGTGCCAGCAGCGCGCTAATTGTACCGGTAGCGGGAGCGATAAGCTCCTACAATGAGCAGTTCTTC. The gene calls are TRBV7-8 and TRBJ2-1, with 9 bases aligning to TRBD2. J was trimmed by 0 bases and V by 5 bases; bases with no gene match: 23. Germline V gives CDR1 SGHVS, CDR2 FQNEAQ. CDR3 length: 22 residues.

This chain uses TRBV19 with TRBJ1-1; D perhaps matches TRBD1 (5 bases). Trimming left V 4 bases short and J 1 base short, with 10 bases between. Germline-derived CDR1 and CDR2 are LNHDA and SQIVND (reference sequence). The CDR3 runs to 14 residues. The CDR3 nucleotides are TGTGCCAGTAGTACTACAGGAGCGAACACTGAAGCTTTCTTT. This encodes CASSTTGANTEAFF.

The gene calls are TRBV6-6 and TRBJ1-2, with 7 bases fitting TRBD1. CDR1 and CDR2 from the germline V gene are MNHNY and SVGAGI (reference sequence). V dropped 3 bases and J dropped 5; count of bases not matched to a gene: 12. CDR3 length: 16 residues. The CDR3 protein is CASSYEGAFVRYGYTF. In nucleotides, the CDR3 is TGTGCCAGCAGTTATGAGGGGGCGTTTGTGCGGTATGGCTACACCTTC.

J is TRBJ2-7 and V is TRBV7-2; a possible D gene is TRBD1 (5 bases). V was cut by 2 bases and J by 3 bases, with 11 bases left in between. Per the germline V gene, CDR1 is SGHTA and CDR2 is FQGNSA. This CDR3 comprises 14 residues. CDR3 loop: CASSLSQAFYEQYF. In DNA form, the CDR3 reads TGTGCCAGCAGCTTATCACAGGCGTTCTACGAGCAGTACTTC.

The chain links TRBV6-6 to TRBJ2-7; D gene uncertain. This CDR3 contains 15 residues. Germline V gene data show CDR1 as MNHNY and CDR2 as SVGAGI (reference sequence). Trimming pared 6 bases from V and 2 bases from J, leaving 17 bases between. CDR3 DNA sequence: TGTGCCAGCAGCGTGGATTTTTTGGGCGCCTACGAGCAGTACTTC. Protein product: CASSVDFLGAYEQYF.

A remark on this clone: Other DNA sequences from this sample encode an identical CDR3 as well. CDR3 in DNA: TGTGCCAGCAGCTTAAGGGGCTACGAGCAGTACTTC. Its translation: CASSLRGYEQYF. The V gene is TRBV7-9, the J gene TRBJ2-7; D perhaps matches TRBD1 (5 bases). Germline V gene data show CDR1 as SEHNR and CDR2 as FQNEAQ (reference sequence). Trimming shortened V by 2 bases and J by 3 bases, and 5 bases separated the two germline ends. The CDR3 loop spans 12 amino acids.

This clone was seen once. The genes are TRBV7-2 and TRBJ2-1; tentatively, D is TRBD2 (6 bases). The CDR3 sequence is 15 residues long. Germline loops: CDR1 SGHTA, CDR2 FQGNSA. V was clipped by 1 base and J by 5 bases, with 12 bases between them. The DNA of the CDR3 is TGTGCCAGCAGCTTAGGCGGGGTAGACGACAATGAGCAGTTCTTC. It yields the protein CASSLGGVDDNEQFF. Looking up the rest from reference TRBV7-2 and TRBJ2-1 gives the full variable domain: GAGVSQSPSNKVTEKGKDVELRCDPISGHTALYWYRQSLGQGLEFLIYFQGNSAPDKSGLPSDRFSAERTGGSVSTLTIQRTQQEDSAVYLCASSLGGVDDNEQFFGPGTRLTVL.

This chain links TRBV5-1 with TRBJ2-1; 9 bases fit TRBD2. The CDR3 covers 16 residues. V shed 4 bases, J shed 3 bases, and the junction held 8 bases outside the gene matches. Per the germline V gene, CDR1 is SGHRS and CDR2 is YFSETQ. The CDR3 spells CASSPGTSLFYNEQFF. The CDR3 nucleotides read TGCGCCAGCAGCCCGGGGACTAGCCTTTTCTACAATGAGCAGTTCTTC.

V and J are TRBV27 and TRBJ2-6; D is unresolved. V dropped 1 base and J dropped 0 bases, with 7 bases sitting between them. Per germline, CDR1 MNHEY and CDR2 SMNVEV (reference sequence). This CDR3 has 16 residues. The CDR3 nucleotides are TGTGCCAGCAGTTTATTCGGCAGCTCTGGGGCCAACGTCCTGACTTTC. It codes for CASSLFGSSGANVLTF.

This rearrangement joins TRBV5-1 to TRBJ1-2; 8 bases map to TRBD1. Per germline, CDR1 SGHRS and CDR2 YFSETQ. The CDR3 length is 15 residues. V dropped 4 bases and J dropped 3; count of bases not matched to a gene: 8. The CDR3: CASSTRQGLDYGYTF. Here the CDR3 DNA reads TGCGCCAGCAGCACCCGACAGGGGTTGGACTATGGCTACACCTTC.

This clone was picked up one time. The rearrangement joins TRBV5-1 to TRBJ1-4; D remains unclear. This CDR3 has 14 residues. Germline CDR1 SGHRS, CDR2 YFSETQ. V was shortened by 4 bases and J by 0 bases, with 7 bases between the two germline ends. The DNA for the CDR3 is TGCGCCAGCAGCGAAGGTGCAACTAATGAAAAACTGTTTTTT. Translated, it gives CASSEGATNEKLFF.

The CDR3 here is CASTPGYGYTF. The CDR3 DNA reads TGTGCCAGCACGCCTGGGTATGGCTACACCTTC. This chain uses TRBV12-3 or TRBV12-4 with TRBJ1-2; no reliable D call. V was trimmed by 7 bases and J by 5 bases, leaving 8 bases between them. CDR3 size: 11 residues.

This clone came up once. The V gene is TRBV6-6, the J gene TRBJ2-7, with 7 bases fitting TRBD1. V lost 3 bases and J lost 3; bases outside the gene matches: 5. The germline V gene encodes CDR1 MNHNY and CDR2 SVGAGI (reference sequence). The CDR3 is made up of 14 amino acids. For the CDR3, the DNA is TGTGCCAGCAGTTATTCGACAGGGTTCTACGAGCAGTACTTC. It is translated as CASSYSTGFYEQYF.

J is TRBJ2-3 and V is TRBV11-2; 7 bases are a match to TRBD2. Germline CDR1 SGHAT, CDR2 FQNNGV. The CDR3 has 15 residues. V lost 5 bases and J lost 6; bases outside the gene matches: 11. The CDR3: CASSLRLAQEDTQYF. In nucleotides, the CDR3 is TGTGCCAGCAGCCTCCGACTAGCCCAGGAGGATACGCAGTATTTT.

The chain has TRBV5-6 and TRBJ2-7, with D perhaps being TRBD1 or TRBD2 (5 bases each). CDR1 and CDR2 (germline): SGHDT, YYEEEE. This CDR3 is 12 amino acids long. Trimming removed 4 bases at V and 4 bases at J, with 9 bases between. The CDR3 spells CASSGDVYEQYF. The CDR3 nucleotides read TGTGCCAGCAGCGGGGACGTTTACGAGCAGTACTTC.

The CDR3 DNA is TGTGCCAGCAGGGGACACATAGGTTACGAGCAGTACTTC. Protein sequence: CASRGHIGYEQYF. The gene calls are TRBV2 and TRBJ2-7; D is possibly TRBD1 (6 bases). This CDR3 comprises 13 residues. The V and J ends lost 6 bases and 4 bases respectively, with 13 bases between them. Germline V gene lookup returns CDR1 SNHLY and CDR2 FYNNEI. Drawing the rest from reference TRBV2 and TRBJ2-7, the complete variable domain is EPEVTQTPSHQVTQMGQEVILRCVPISNHLYFYWYRQILGQKVEFLVSFYNNEISEKSEIFDDQFSVERPDGSNFTLKIRSTKLEDSAMYFCASRGHIGYEQYFGPGTRLTVT.

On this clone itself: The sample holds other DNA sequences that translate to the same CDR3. The CDR3 DNA is TGTGCCAGCAGTTCCGATTATGGCTACACCTTC. It translates to CASSSDYGYTF. V is TRBV28 and J is TRBJ1-2; D unclear. Germline V gene sequence: CDR1 MDHEN, CDR2 SYDVKM. The length of the CDR3 is 11 residues. V lost 4 bases to trimming and J lost 5 bases, with 5 bases between them.

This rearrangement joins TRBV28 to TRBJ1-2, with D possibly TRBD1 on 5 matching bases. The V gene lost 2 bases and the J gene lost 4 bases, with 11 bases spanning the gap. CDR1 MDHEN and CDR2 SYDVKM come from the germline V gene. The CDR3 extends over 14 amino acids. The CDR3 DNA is TGTGCCAGCAGTTTAGGGGGTAGGGTCTATGGCTACACCTTC. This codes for CASSLGGRVYGYTF.

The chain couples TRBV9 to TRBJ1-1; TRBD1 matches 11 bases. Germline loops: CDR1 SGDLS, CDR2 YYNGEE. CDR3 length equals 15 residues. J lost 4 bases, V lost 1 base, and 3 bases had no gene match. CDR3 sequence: CASSVIGTGGTEAFF. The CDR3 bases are TGTGCCAGCAGCGTAATTGGGACAGGGGGCACTGAAGCTTTCTTT.

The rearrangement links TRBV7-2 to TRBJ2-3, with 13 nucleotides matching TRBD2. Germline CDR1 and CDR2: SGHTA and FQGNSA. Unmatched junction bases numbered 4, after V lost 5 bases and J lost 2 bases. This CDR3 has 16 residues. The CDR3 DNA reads TGTGCCAGCAGCAAACTAGCGGGAGGGTCCACAGATACGCAGTATTTT. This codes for CASSKLAGGSTDTQYF.